Below, one T cell receptor (beta chain) is given with its context. Trimming took off 5 bases at V and 4 bases at J, with 10 bases between the two ends. Per the germline V gene, CDR1 is SQVTM and CDR2 is ANQGSEA. The CDR3 loop spans 12 amino acids. The entry originates in a study of blood T cell repertoires in COVID-19. For the study at large: Specimens from acute and convalescent COVID-19 originated in the United States, Italy and Spain. T cells, B-cell-depleted T cells, or PBMCs supplied cDNA or gDNA.

Per the authors' pipeline: Nucleated cell number was recorded as an estimate derived from reference gene primer amplification. Measured with immunoSEQ multiplex PCR; TCRdb has only the in-frame clones, and not every one. V, J and clone size were drawn from that table, and D and trimming were deduced from the DNA. The data contain 150,000 to 200,000 clones, 87% of them seen just once; the ten biggest clones take up 1.6%. This receptor was identified in a woman aged 45-59 years with acute or convalescent COVID-19. Sequences were obtained from peripheral blood. V and J are TRBV29-1 and TRBJ2-3; a weak D match, TRBD2 (7 bases). The CDR3 spells CSVKGGSDTQYF. CDR3 sequence (DNA): TGCAGCGTTAAGGGGGGGTCAGATACGCAGTATTTT.